These T cell receptor beta chains were read from a single sample in a study of Ad26.COV2.S vaccination and SARS-CoV-2 variants. Sequenced by immunoSEQ multiplex PCR; TCRdb stores in-frame clones only, minus some. Of hundreds of thousands of clones in the sample, roughly 89% were seen once. Sequences were derived from peripheral blood, sampled in a trial of Ad26.COV2.S vaccine versus placebo. These receptors came from a person between 18 and 59 years old who received the Ad26.COV2.S COVID-19 vaccine or a placebo. The CDR3 runs from the conserved cysteine through the conserved F or W. Fields, in order: clone size, D gene, V gene, J gene, CDR3 DNA, CDR3 protein. The D gene is left open where the match is weak. For some rows the clone size is stated as once, few or many, or as a class when expanded; others skip it.

.	.	TRBV19	TRBJ2-5	TGTGCCAGTAGCCCGAGAGGACAGTGGGAGACCCAGTACTTC	CASSPRGQWETQYF
many	.	TRBV11-2	TRBJ1-5	TGTGCCAGCAGCTTAAGTAGCAATCAGCCCCAGCATTTT	CASSLSSNQPQHF
.	.	TRBV5-4	TRBJ1-1	TGTGCCGGATCCCAGAACATGAACACTGAAGCTTTCTTT	CAGSQNMNTEAFF
.	.	TRBV7-8	TRBJ1-5	TGTGCCAGCAGCTTAGCGCCGTCAGGGGAGGATCAGCCCCAGCATTTT	CASSLAPSGEDQPQHF
.	.	TRBV7-2	TRBJ1-2	TGTGCCAGCAGCAGGTATCCAGGTGCTGGCTACACCTTC	CASSRYPGAGYTF
few	TRBD1	TRBV7-9	TRBJ1-4	TGTGCCAGCAGCTCACAGGGGGCGGGGGTAAAACTGTTTTTT	CASSSQGAGVKLFF
.	TRBD1	TRBV18	TRBJ1-2	TGTGCCAGCTCACCAGGGACAGTAGGCTATGGCTACACCTTC	CASSPGTVGYGYTF
.	.	TRBV7-9	TRBJ1-2	TGTGCCAGCAGCCCCTACAGGAATGATAACTATGGCTACACCTTC	CASSPYRNDNYGYTF
few	.	TRBV24-1	TRBJ1-2	TGTGCCACCAGTGATTCCGGGGCAGGCGGCTACACCTTC	CATSDSGAGGYTF
.	TRBD1	TRBV10-3	TRBJ1-1	TGTGCCATCAGCGAACCTAGACAGGGTGGTGAAGCTTTCTTT	CAISEPRQGGEAFF
.	.	TRBV27	TRBJ2-2	TGTGCCAGCACCTGGACCGCCGCCACCGGGGAGCTGTTTTTT	CASTWTAATGELFF
.	.	TRBV10-1	TRBJ1-2	TGCGCCAGCAGAGACTCGACCGTCTATGGCTACACCTTC	CASRDSTVYGYTF
.	TRBD1	TRBV28	TRBJ2-3	TGTGCCAGCACCACGATGACAGGGGGCGACGGCCTCACAGATACGCAGTATTTT	CASTTMTGGDGLTDTQYF
once	TRBD2	TRBV19	TRBJ2-3	TGTGCCAGTAGTATAAAAGCCGGAGGGCGGGGGAATTGGGATACGCAGTATTTT	CASSIKAGGRGNWDTQYF
.	.	TRBV10-2	TRBJ2-7	TGCGCCAGCACTCGGGAGTGGGTCTACGAGCAGTACTTC	CASTREWVYEQYF
.	.	TRBV9	TRBJ2-2	TGTGCCAGCAGCTTCCAGGGGAAGCCCTACACCGGGGAGCTGTTTTTT	CASSFQGKPYTGELFF
.	.	TRBV27	TRBJ2-2	TGTGCCAGCAGCCGCAACACCGGGGAGCTGTTTTTT	CASSRNTGELFF
.	TRBD2	TRBV4-2	TRBJ2-5	TGTGCCAGCAGCCAAGACCCGGGGCTTAGCGGGAGGGAGGCGGAGACCCAGTACTTC	CASSQDPGLSGREAETQYF
.	.	TRBV19	TRBJ1-4	TGTGCCAGTAGTATTCGAAAGGGGGCAACTAATGAAAAACTGTTTTTT	CASSIRKGATNEKLFF
.	.	TRBV24-1	TRBJ2-3	TGTGCCACCAGTGATGCAGGGTCCTCCCTCCCCACAGATACGCAGTATTTT	CATSDAGSSLPTDTQYF
.	.	TRBV5-5	TRBJ2-2	TGTGCCAGCAGCTTCGACCCGAACACCGGGGAGCTGTTTTTT	CASSFDPNTGELFF
.	.	TRBV11-3	TRBJ2-1	TGTGCCAGCAGCTTAGATCAATCCGGGAACAATGAGCAGTTCTTC	CASSLDQSGNNEQFF
.	.	TRBV19	TRBJ2-6	TGTGCCAGTAGTATCCTCAAGGGTCGGAGCTCTGGGGCCAACGTCCTGACTTTC	CASSILKGRSSGANVLTF
.	.	TRBV13	TRBJ1-1	TGTGCCAGCAGCTCCACTACCGGGACACTTAACACTGAAGCTTTCTTT	CASSSTTGTLNTEAFF
.	TRBD1	TRBV11-2	TRBJ2-5	TGTGCCAGCAGCGACCGACAGGGACAAGAGACCCAGTACTTC	CASSDRQGQETQYF
.	TRBD1	TRBV5-1	TRBJ1-2	TGCGCCAGCAGCCAGGGGACAGGTGTATATGGCTACACCTTC	CASSQGTGVYGYTF
.	.	TRBV6-2/TRBV6-3	TRBJ1-4	TGTGCCAGCAGTTACTCTGGAATGGGAGCTTCTGAAAAACTGTTTTTT	CASSYSGMGASEKLFF
.	TRBD1	TRBV5-8	TRBJ2-7	TGTGCCAGCAGCTCCCGGGACAGGGTTTACGAGCAGTACTTC	CASSSRDRVYEQYF
few	.	TRBV4-1	TRBJ1-6	TGCGCCAGCAGCCAAGATCATTCCAGGATCAATTCACCCCTCCACTTT	CASSQDHSRINSPLHF
.	.	TRBV7-9	TRBJ2-1	TGTGCCAGCAGCTCGACAGAGGGAAAGACCTCCTACAATGAGCAGTTCTTC	CASSSTEGKTSYNEQFF
.	TRBD1	TRBV9	TRBJ1-6	TGTGCCAGCAGCGTAGGGGGACAGACTAATTCACCCCTCCACTTT	CASSVGGQTNSPLHF
.	TRBD2	TRBV10-2	TRBJ2-1	TGCGCCAGCAGGGATCTAGCGGGAGGAGGCAATGAGCAGTTCTTC	CASRDLAGGGNEQFF